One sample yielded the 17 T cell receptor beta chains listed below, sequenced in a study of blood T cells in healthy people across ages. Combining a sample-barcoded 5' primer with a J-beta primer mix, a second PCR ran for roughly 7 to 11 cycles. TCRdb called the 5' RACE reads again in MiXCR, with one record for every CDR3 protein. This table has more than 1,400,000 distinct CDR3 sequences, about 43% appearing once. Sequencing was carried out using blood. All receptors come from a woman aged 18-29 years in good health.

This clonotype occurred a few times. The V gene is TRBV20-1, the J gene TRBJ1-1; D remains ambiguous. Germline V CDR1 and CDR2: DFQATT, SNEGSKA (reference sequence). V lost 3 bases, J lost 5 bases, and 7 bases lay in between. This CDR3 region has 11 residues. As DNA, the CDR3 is TGCAGTGCTAGTCCCGGGACTGAAGCTTTCTTT. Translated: CSASPGTEAFF.

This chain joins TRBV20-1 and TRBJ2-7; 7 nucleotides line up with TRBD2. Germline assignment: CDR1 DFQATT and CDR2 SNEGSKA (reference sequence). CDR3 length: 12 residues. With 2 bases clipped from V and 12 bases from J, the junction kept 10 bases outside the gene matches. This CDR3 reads CSARWGGKTRYF. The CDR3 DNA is TGCAGTGCTAGATGGGGAGGGAAGACCCGGTACTTC.

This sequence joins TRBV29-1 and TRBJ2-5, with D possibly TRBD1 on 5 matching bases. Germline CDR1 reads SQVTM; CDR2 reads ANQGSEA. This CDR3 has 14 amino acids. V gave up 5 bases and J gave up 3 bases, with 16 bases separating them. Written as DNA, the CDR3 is TGCAGCGTTCTTATATTCGGCAGGGAAGAGACCCAGTACTTC. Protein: CSVLIFGREETQYF.

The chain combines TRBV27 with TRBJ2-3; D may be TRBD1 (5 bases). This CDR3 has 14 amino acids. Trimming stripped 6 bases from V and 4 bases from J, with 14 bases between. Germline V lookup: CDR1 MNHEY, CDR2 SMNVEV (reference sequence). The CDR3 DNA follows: TGTGCCAGCAGACCCACAGGATCCCCAGATACGCAGTATTTT. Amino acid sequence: CASRPTGSPDTQYF.

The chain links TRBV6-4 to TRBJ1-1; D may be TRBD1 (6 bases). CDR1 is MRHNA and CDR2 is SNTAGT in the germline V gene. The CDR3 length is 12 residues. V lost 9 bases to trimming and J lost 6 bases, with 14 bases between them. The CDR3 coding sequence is TGTGCCAGAAAGGTGAGGGGGTCTGAAGCTTTCTTT. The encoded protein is CARKVRGSEAFF.

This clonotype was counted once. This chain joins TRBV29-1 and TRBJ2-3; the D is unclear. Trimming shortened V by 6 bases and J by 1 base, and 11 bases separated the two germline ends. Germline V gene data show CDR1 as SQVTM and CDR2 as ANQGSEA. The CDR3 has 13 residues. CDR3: CSVVKTGTDTQYF. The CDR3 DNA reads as TGCAGCGTAGTAAAAACAGGCACAGATACGCAGTATTTT.

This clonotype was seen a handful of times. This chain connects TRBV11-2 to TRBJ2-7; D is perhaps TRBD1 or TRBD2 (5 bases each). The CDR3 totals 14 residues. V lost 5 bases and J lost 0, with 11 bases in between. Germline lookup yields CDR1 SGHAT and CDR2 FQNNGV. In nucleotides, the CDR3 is TGTGCCAGCAGCCCAGTGGGGACCTCCTACGAGCAGTACTTC. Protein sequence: CASSPVGTSYEQYF.

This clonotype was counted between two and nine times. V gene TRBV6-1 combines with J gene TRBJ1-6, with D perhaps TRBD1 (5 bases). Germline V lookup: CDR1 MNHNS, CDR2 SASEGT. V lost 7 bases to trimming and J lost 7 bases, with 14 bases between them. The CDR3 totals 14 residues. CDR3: CASIRDRANSPLHF. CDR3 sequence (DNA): TGTGCCAGCATCCGAGACAGAGCAAATTCACCCCTCCACTTT.

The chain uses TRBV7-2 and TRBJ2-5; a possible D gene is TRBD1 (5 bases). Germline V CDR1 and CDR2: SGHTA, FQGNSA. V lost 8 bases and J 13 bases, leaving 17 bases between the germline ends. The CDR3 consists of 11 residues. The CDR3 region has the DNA TGTGCCAGCGAAGACAGTGGGCCCCCGTACTTC. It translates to CASEDSGPPYF. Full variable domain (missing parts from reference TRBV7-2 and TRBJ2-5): GAGVSQSPSNKVTEKGKDVELRCDPISGHTALYWYRQSLGQGLEFLIYFQGNSAPDKSGLPSDRFSAERTGGSVSTLTIQRTQQEDSAVYLCASEDSGPPYFGPGTRLLVL.

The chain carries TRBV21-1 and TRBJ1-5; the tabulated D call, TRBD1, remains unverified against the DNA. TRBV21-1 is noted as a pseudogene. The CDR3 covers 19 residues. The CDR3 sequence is CASSKDGEKDRLFGQPQHF. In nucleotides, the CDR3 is TGTGCCAGCAGCAAAGATGGCGAGAAGGACAGGTTATTTGGTCAGCCCCAGCATTTT.

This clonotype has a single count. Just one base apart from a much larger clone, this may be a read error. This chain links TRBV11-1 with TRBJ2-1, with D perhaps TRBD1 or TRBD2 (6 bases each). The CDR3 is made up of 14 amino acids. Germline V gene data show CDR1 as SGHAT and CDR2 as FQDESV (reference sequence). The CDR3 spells CAGSFGGLYNEQFF. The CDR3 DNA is TGTGCCGGCAGCTTTGGGGGGCTCTACAATGAGCAGTTCTTC. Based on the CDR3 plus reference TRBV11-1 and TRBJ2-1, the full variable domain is EAEVAQSPRYKITEKSQAVAFWCDPISGHATLYWYRQILGQGPELLVQFQDESVVDDSQLPKDRFSAERLKGVDSTLKIQPAELGDSAMYLCAGSFGGLYNEQFFGPGTRLTVL.

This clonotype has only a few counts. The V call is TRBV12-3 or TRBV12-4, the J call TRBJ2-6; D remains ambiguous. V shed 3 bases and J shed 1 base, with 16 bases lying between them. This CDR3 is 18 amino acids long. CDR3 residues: CASSFGSVSNSGANVLTF. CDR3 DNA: TGTGCCAGCAGTTTTGGAAGCGTTTCGAATTCTGGGGCCAACGTCCTGACTTTC.

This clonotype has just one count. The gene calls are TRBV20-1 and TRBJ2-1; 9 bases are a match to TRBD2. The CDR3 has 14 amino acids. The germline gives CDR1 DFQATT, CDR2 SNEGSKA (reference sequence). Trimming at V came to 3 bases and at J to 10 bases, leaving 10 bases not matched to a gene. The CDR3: CSASLPSGNYEQFF. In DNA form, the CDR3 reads TGCAGTGCTAGTCTGCCTAGCGGGAACTACGAGCAGTTCTTC.

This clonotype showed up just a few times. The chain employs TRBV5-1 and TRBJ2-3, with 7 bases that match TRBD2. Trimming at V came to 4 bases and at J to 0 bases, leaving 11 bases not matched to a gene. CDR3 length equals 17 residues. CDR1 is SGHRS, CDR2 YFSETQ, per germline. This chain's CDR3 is CASSTTKGGSSTDTQYF. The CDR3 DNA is TGCGCCAGCAGCACCACAAAGGGCGGGAGTAGCACAGATACGCAGTATTTT.

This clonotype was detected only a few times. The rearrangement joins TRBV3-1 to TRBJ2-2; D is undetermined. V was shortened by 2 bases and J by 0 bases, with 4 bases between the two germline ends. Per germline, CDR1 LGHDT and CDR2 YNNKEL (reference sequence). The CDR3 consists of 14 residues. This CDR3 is CASSQNTNTGELFF. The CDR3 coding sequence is TGTGCCAGCAGCCAAAACACGAACACCGGGGAGCTGTTTTTT.

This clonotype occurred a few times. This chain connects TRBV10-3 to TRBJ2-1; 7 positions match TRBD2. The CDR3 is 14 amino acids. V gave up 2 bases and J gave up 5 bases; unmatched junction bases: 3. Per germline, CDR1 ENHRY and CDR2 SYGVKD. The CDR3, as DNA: TGTGCCATCAGTGAGACTAGCGCCAACAATGAGCAGTTCTTC. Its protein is CAISETSANNEQFF.

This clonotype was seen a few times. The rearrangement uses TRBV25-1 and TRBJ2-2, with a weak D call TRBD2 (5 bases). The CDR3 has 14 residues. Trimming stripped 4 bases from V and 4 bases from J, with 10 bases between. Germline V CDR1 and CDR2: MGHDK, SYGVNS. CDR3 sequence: CASSGYTSTGELFF. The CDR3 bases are TGTGCCAGCAGTGGATATACTAGCACCGGGGAGCTGTTTTTT.